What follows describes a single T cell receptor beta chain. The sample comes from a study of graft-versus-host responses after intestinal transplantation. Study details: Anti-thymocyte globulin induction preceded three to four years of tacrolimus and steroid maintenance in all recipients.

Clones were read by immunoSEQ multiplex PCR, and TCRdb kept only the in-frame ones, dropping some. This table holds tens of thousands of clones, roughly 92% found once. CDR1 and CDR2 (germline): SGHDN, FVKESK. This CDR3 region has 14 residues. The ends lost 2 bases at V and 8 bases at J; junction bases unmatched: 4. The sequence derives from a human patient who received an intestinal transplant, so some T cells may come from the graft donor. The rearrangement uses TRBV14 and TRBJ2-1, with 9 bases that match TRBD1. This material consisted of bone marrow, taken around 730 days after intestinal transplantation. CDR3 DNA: TGTGCCAGCAGCCAAATGACAGGGGGGTATGAGCAGTTCTTC. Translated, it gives CASSQMTGGYEQFF.